The sequence of this TCR beta chain was determined in a study of PD-L1 blockade in urothelial cancer. Whole-study context: Beginning at some point between 2014 and 2015, patients received atezolizumab, given as 1,200 mg intravenously every 3 weeks. Analysis of blood occurred 3 weeks (second dose) and 6 weeks after treatment start. Each blood sample yielded a median of about 130,000 T cells.

J gave up 7 bases and V 2 bases, and 10 bases lay outside the gene matches. CDR1 is SGHAT, CDR2 FQDESV, per germline (reference sequence). CDR3 length: 17 amino acids. Every PCR received spiked-in synthetic TCR analog templates. TCRdb's table, derived via immunoSEQ multiplex PCR, lists solely in-frame clones and lacks some. The data show roughly 49,000 clones, with 85% to 90% seen just once and approximately 21% held by the top ten. Specified time point: pretreatment peripheral blood. The chain joins TRBV11-1 to TRBJ1-6; 8 bases are a match to TRBD1. This clonotype was sampled from a man between 60 and 70 years old with urothelial cancer. This specimen was PBMCs, taken around atezolizumab (anti-PD-L1) treatment. DNA of the CDR3: TGTGCCAGCAGCTTAACCGTCCAGGGGGCACGGAATTCACCCCTCCACTTT. Translating it yields CASSLTVQGARNSPLHF.